In its sample, the clone carrying this TCR beta chain was seen once. The antigen is unknown. Germline trimming cut 2 bases from V and 4 bases from J; bases unmatched to any gene: 7. The CDR3 runs to 16 residues. Germline CDR1 reads SGHRS; CDR2 reads YFSETQ. Time point denoted: blood 2 weeks post-SBRT. Specified treatment: 15 Gy SBRT to primary tumor, nephrectomy 4 weeks later. Radiation-treated patients gave blood at baseline, week 2 and week 4. The patient's renal cell carcinoma had clear cell pathology. This sample is part of a study of radiation and T cells in renal cell carcinoma. Study-wide points: In blood, top tumor clones expanded by 2 weeks, shrinking by 4. Baseline intratumoral clonotype presence is unknown without pretreatment biopsies.

Sequencing was performed with immunoSEQ multiplex PCR; in TCRdb, only in-frame clones are kept and a portion is missing. The table shows 70,000 to 90,000 clones, with roughly 85% occurring only once. The receptor was isolated from a woman aged 45-65 years with renal cell carcinoma. This material consisted of blood, taken from a patient whose treatment included radiotherapy and nephrectomy. The J gene is TRBJ2-2, the V gene TRBV5-1; 8 bases align to TRBD2. CDR3 sequence reads: CASSLHAGGGTGELFF. The CDR3, as DNA: TGCGCCAGCAGCTTACACGCGGGAGGAGGCACCGGGGAGCTGTTTTTT.